This T cell receptor beta chain was documented in a study of T cell responses to AZD1222 COVID-19 vaccine. For the study at large: Doses given second, at about 4 or about 12 weeks, were pooled. Study conclusions and caveats: The breadth and depth of Spike-specific TCRs increased once two AZD1222 doses had been given. Nearly half of spike-specific TCRs reportedly go after variant regions that carry no mutations.

With V trimmed by 1 base and J by 8 bases, 6 bases remained unmatched. The CDR3 extends over 16 amino acids. Germline-derived CDR1 and CDR2 are LNHDA and SQIVND (reference sequence). A remark on this clone: Its cognate antigen is unknown.

Libraries were prepared by immunoSEQ multiplex PCR; TCRdb keeps only in-frame clonotypes and omits some of them. Of about 130,000 clones in the sample, approximately 94% were seen once. The V gene is TRBV19, the J gene TRBJ1-6; 9 bases map to TRBD1. Sequenced here: peripheral blood, sampled on day 0 of AZD1222 vaccination. The sequence came from an adult in good health. The CDR3 nucleotides are TGTGCCAGTAGTATAGTTTGGGGACAGGGTTATTCACCCCTCCACTTT. Protein product: CASSIVWGQGYSPLHF.